This is a list of T cell receptor beta chains from one sample in a study of cytomegalovirus exposure and HLA in healthy donors. Sequencing used immunoSEQ multiplex PCR; TCRdb keeps in-frame clones, though not all of them. In the table there are 55,000 to 85,000 clones, around 61% of which are singletons. Sample: PBMCs. These TCRs come from a woman in her forties or fifties in good health and CMV-seronegative. The CDR3 runs from the conserved cysteine through the conserved F or W. The D gene is left open where the match is weak. Not all rows give a size; the values are once, few, many and, for expanded clones, a class.

d_gene: TRBD1
v_gene: TRBV5-1
abundance: .
j_gene: TRBJ1-2
CDR3aa: CASSLYRGLNNYGYTF
CDR3nt: TGCGCCAGCAGCTTGTACAGGGGGCTCAATAATTATGGCTACACCTTC

d_gene: TRBD1
v_gene: TRBV5-4
abundance: .
j_gene: TRBJ1-2
CDR3aa: CASSSPGQGYGYTF
CDR3nt: TGTGCCAGCAGCTCACCGGGACAGGGGTATGGCTACACCTTC

d_gene: .
v_gene: TRBV7-2
abundance: .
j_gene: TRBJ2-7
CDR3aa: CASSLALAAYEQYF
CDR3nt: TGTGCCAGCAGCTTAGCCCTAGCCGCCTACGAGCAGTACTTC

d_gene: TRBD1
v_gene: TRBV4-1
abundance: few
j_gene: TRBJ2-1
CDR3aa: CASSQEQGAYNEQFF
CDR3nt: TGCGCCAGCAGCCAAGAGCAGGGGGCTTACAATGAGCAGTTCTTC

d_gene: TRBD1
v_gene: TRBV7-2
abundance: .
j_gene: TRBJ2-7
CDR3aa: CASSRTGNGEQYF
CDR3nt: TGTGCCAGCAGCCGGACAGGGAACGGCGAGCAGTACTTC

d_gene: .
v_gene: TRBV5-1
abundance: once
j_gene: TRBJ2-7
CDR3aa: CASSFAGFGEQYF
CDR3nt: TGCGCCAGCAGCTTTGCCGGGTTCGGGGAGCAGTACTTC

d_gene: .
v_gene: TRBV15
abundance: .
j_gene: TRBJ1-4
CDR3aa: CATSRGGSEKLFF
CDR3nt: TGTGCCACCAGCAGAGGGGGCTCGGAAAAACTGTTTTTT

d_gene: TRBD2
v_gene: TRBV5-5
abundance: few
j_gene: TRBJ2-7
CDR3aa: CASSAGRGTSAYEQYF
CDR3nt: TGTGCCAGCAGCGCGGGGCGGGGGACTAGCGCTTACGAGCAGTACTTC

d_gene: TRBD2
v_gene: TRBV27
abundance: few
j_gene: TRBJ2-3
CDR3aa: CASSRGLAGVVGTDTQYF
CDR3nt: TGTGCCAGCTCCCGTGGTCTAGCGGGAGTGGTGGGCACAGATACGCAGTATTTT

d_gene: TRBD1
v_gene: TRBV19
abundance: few
j_gene: TRBJ2-2
CDR3aa: CASSSPRQGGTGELFF
CDR3nt: TGTGCCAGTAGTTCACCTCGACAGGGGGGGACCGGGGAGCTGTTTTTT

d_gene: .
v_gene: TRBV4-3
abundance: .
j_gene: TRBJ1-4
CDR3aa: CASSQDEAYAEKLFF
CDR3nt: TGCGCCAGCAGCCAAGATGAGGCATATGCTGAAAAACTGTTTTTT

d_gene: TRBD1
v_gene: TRBV5-4
abundance: .
j_gene: TRBJ1-1
CDR3aa: CASSLPGGADTEAFF
CDR3nt: TGTGCCAGCAGCTTACCAGGGGGCGCGGACACTGAAGCTTTCTTT

d_gene: TRBD1
v_gene: TRBV12-5
abundance: .
j_gene: TRBJ2-2
CDR3aa: CASGLGPGQGTGELFF
CDR3nt: TGTGCTAGTGGTTTGGGACCGGGACAGGGTACCGGGGAGCTGTTTTTT